This section outlines one TCR beta chain sequence together with its context. This CDR3 is 15 amino acids long. Germline lookup yields CDR1 SGHTA and CDR2 FQGTGA. The V and J ends lost 3 bases and 8 bases respectively, with 17 bases between them. Sequencing used immunoSEQ multiplex PCR; TCRdb keeps in-frame clones, though not all of them. The sample yields 40,000 to 60,000 clones, 70% to 85% seen once. This sample was included in a study of blood T cell repertoires in COVID-19. Study in general: Sample material is recorded as cDNA or gDNA derived from T cells, B-cell-depleted T cells, or PBMCs.

The receptor was isolated from a man between 65 and 85 years old with acute or convalescent COVID-19. The chain employs TRBV7-3 and TRBJ2-1, with D hard to call. Sequences were obtained from peripheral blood. CDR3: CASSLTPPPDHEQFF. The CDR3 DNA is TGTGCCAGCAGCTTGACTCCACCCCCAGATCATGAGCAGTTCTTC.